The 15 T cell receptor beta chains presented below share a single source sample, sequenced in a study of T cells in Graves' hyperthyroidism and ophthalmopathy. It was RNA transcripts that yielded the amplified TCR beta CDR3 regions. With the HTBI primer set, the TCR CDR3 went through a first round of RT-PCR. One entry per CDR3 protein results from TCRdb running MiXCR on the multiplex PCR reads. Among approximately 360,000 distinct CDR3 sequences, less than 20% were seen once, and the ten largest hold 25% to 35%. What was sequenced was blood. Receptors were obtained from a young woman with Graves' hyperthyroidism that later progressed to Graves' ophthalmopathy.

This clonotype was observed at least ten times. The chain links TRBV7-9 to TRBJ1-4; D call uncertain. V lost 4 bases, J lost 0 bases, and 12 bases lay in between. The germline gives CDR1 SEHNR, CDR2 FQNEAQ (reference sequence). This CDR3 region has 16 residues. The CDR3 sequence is CASSSPARATNEKLFF. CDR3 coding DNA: TGTGCCAGCAGCTCCCCGGCGAGGGCAACTAATGAAAAACTGTTTTTT. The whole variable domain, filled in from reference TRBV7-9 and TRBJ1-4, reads DTGVSQNPRHKITKRGQNVTFRCDPISEHNRLYWYRQTLGQGPEFLTYFQNEAQLEKSRLLSDRFSAERPKGSFSTLEIQRTEQGDSAMYLCASSSPARATNEKLFFGSGTQLSVL.

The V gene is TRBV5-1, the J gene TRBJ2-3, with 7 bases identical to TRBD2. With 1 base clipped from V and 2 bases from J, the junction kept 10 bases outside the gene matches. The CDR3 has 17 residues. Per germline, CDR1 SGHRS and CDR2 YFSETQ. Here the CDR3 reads CASSLPASGYPTDTQYF. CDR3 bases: TGCGCCAGCAGCTTGCCGGCTAGCGGATACCCCACAGATACGCAGTATTTT.

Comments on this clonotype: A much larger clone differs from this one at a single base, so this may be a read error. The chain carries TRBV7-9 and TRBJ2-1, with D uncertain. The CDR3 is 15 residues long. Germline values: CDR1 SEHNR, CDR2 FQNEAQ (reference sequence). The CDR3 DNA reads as TGTGCCAGCAGCCGGACGGGCAGCTCCTACAATGAGCAGCTCTTC. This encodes CASSRTGSSYNEQLF.

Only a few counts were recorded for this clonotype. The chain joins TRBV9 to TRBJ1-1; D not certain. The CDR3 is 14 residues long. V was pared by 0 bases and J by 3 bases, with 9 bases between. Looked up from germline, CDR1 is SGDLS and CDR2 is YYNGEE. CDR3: CASSVAREDTEAFF. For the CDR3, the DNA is TGTGCCAGCAGCGTAGCCCGGGAGGACACTGAAGCTTTCTTT.

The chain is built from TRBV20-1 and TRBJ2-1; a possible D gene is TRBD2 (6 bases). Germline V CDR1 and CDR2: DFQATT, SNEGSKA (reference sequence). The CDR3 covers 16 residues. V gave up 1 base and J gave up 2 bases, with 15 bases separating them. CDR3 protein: CSARVIISGTYNEQFF. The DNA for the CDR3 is TGCAGTGCTAGAGTGATAATTAGCGGCACCTACAATGAGCAGTTCTTC.

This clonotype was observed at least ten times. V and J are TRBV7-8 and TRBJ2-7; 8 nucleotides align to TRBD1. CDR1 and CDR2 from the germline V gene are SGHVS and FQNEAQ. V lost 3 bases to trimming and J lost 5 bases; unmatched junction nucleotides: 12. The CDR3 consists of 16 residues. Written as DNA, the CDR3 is TGTGCCAGCAGCTTCAGACCGGGACAGGAGAATAACGAGCAGTACTTC. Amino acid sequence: CASSFRPGQENNEQYF.

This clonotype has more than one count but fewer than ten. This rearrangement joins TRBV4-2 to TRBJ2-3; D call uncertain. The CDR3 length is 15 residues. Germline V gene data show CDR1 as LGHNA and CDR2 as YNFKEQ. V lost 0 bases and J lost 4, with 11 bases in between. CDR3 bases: TGTGCCAGCAGCCAAGAGCCCCATCTGGCAGATACGCAGTATTTT. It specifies CASSQEPHLADTQYF.

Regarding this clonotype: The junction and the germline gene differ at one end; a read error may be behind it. Written as DNA, the CDR3 is TGTGCCAGCAGTTGGCGCGGCGGGCTGACGAACGATCAGTACTTC. It yields the protein CASSWRGGLTNDQYF. The chain has TRBV2 and TRBJ2-7; possible D gene TRBD2, 5 bases. Germline CDR1 and CDR2: SNHLY and FYNNEI. CDR3 length equals 15 residues.

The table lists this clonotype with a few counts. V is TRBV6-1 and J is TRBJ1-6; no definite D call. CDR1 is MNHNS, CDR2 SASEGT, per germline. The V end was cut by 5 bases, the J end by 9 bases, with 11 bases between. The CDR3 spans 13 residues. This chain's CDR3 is CASSTDPSSPLHF. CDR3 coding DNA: TGTGCCAGCAGTACAGACCCAAGTTCACCCCTCCACTTT.

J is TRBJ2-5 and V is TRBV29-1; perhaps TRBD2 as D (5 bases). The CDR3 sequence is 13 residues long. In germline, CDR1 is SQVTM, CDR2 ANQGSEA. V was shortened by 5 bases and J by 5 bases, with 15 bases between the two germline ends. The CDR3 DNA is TGCAGCGTTCCCAACCCCGGCGGGGAGACCCAGTACTTC. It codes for CSVPNPGGETQYF.

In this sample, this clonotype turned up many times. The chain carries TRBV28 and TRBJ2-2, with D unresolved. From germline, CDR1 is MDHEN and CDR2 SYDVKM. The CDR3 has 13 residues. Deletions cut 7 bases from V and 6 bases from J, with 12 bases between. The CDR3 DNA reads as TGTGCCAGCAACCCCGCCCCGCCCGGGGAGCTGTTTTTT. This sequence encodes CASNPAPPGELFF.

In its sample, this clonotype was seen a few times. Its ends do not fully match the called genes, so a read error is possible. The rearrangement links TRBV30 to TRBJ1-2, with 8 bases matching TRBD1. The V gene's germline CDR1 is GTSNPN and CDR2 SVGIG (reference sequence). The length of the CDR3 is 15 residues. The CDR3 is CAWRAGGTAPGGHTF. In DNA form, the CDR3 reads TGTGCCTGGAGGGCAGGGGGCACCGCCCCCGGTGGCCACACCTTC.

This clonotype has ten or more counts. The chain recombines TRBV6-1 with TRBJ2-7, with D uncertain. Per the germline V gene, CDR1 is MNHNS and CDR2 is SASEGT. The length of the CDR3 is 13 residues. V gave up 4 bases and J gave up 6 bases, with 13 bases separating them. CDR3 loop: CASSGSEPREQYF. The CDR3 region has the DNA TGTGCCAGCAGTGGATCTGAACCTCGCGAGCAGTACTTC.

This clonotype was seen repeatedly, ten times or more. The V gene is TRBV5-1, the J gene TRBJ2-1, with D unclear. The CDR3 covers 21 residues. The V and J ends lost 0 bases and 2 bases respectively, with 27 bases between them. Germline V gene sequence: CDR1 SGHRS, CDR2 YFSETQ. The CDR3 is CASSLVATVNTYPLAYNEQFF. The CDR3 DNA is TGCGCCAGCAGCTTGGTTGCGACTGTCAATACCTACCCCTTAGCCTACAATGAGCAGTTCTTC.

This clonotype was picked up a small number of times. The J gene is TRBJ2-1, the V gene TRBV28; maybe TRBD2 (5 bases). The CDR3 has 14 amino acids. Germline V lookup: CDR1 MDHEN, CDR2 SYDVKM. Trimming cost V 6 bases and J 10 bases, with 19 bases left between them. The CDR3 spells CASRSSGLRSEQFF. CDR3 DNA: TGTGCCAGCAGGTCCTCCGGACTGCGGAGCGAGCAGTTCTTC.